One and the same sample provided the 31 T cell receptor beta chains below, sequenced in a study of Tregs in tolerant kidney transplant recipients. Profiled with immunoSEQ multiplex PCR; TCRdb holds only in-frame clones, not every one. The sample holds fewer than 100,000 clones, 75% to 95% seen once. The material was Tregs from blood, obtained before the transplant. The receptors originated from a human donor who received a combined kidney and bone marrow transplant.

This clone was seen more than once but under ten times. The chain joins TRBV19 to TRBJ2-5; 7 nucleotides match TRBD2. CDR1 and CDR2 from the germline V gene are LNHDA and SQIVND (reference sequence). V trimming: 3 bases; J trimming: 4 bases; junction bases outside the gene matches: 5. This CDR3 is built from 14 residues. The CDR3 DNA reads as TGTGCCAGTAGTATGACCACGGGAGGAGAGACCCAGTACTTC. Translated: CASSMTTGGETQYF.

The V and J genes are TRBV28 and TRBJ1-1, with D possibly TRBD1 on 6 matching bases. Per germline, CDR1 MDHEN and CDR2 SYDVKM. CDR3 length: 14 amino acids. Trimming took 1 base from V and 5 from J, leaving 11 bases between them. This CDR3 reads CASSLSQGWTEAFF. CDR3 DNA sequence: TGTGCCAGCAGTTTATCACAGGGTTGGACTGAAGCTTTCTTT.

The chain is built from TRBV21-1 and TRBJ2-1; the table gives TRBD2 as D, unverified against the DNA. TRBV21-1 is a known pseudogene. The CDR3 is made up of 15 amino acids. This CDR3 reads CASSCQRNCFIGQFF. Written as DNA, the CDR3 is TGTGCCAGCAGCTGCCAGCGGAATTGCTTCATCGGGCAGTTCTTC.

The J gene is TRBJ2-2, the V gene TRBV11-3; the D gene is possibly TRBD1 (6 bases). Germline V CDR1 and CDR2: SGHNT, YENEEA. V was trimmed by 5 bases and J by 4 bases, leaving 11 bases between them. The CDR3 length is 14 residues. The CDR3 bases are TGTGCCAGCAGCGTTCAGGGGAGCACCGGGGAGCTGTTTTTT. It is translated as CASSVQGSTGELFF.

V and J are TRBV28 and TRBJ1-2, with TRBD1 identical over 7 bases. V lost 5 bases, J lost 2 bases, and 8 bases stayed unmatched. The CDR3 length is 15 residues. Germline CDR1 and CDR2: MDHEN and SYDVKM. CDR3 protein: CASSGPGQINYGYTF. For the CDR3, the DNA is TGTGCCAGCAGTGGGCCGGGACAGATCAACTATGGCTACACCTTC.

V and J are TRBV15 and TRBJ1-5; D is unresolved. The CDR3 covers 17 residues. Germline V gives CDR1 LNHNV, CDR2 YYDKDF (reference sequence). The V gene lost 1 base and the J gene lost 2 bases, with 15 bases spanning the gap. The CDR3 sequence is CATSRALGRLGNQPQHF. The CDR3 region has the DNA TGTGCCACCAGCAGAGCCCTGGGGAGGTTGGGCAATCAGCCCCAGCATTTT. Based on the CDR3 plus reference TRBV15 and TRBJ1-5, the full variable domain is DAMVIQNPRYQVTQFGKPVTLSCSQTLNHNVMYWYQQKSSQAPKLLFHYYDKDFNNEADTPDNFQSRRPNTSFCFLDIRSPGLGDTAMYLCATSRALGRLGNQPQHFGDGTRLSIL.

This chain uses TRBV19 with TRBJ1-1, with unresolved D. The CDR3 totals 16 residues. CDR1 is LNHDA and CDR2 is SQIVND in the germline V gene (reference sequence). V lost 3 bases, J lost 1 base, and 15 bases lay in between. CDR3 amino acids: CASSIGYRYSNTEAFF. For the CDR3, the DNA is TGTGCCAGTAGTATTGGATACCGTTACTCGAACACTGAAGCTTTCTTT.

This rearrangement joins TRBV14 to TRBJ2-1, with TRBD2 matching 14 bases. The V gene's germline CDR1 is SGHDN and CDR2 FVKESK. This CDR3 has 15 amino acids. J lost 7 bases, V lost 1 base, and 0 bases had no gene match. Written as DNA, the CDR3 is TGTGCCAGCAGCCAAGGGACTAGCGGGAGGAATGAGCAGTTCTTC. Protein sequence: CASSQGTSGRNEQFF.

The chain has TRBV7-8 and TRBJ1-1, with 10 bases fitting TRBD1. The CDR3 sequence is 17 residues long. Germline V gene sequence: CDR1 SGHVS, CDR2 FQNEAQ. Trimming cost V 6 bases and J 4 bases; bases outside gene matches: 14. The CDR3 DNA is TGTGCCAGCAGTTCGAAAGGGGGACAGGGGTTTCTCACTGAAGCTTTCTTT. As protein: CASSSKGGQGFLTEAFF.

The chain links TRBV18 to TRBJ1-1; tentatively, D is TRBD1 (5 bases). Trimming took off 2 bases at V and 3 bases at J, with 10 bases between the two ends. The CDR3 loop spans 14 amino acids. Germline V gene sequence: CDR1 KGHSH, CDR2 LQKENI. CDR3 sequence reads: CASSPEAGDTEAFF. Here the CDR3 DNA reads TGTGCCAGCTCACCAGAGGCGGGGGACACTGAAGCTTTCTTT.

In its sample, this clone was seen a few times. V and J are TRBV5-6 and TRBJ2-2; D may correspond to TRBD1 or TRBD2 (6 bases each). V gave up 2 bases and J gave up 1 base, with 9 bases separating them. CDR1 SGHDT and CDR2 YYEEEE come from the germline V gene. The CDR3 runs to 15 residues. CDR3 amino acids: CASSFGGLNTGELFF. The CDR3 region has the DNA TGTGCCAGCAGCTTTGGGGGGCTGAACACCGGGGAGCTGTTTTTT.

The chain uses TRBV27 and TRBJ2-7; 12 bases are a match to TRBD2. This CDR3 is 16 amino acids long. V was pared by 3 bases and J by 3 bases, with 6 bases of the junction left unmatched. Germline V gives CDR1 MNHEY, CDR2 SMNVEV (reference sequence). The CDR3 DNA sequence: TGTGCCAGCAGTTTTCGCGGACTAGCGGGGCTCTACGAGCAGTACTTC. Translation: CASSFRGLAGLYEQYF.

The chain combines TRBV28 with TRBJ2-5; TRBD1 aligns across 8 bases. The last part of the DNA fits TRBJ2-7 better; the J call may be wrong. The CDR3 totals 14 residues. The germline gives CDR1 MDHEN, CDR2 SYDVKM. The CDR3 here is CASSFTGGGYEQYF. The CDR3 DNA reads TGTGCCAGCAGTTTCACAGGGGGTGGGTACGAGCAGTACTTC.

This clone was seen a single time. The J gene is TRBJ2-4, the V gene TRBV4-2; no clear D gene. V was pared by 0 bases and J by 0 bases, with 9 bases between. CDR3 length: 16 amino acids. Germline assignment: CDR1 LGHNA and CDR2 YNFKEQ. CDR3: CASSQDRELAKNIQYF. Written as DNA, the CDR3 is TGTGCCAGCAGCCAAGATCGAGAACTAGCCAAAAACATTCAGTACTTC.

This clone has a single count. For the CDR3, the DNA is TGTGCCAGCAGTGATTTAAAGAGCTCCTACAATGAGCAGTTCTTC. Protein: CASSDLKSSYNEQFF. V is TRBV2 and J is TRBJ2-1; no clear D. Germline CDR1 and CDR2: SNHLY and FYNNEI. The CDR3 extends over 15 amino acids. Trimming stripped 3 bases from V and 0 bases from J, with 9 bases between.

CDR3 region: CSGLYTPGNTIYF. The CDR3, as DNA: TGCAGCGGCCTCTATACGCCCGGAAACACCATATATTTT. The chain has TRBV29-1 and TRBJ1-3; the D is unclear. The CDR3 totals 13 residues. Trimming took off 7 bases at V and 4 bases at J, with 14 bases between the two ends. Germline values: CDR1 SQVTM, CDR2 ANQGSEA.

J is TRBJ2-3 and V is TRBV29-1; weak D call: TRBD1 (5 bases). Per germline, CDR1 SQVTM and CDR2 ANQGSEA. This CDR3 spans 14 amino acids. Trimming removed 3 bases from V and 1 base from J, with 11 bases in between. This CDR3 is CSVDMSRGTDTQYF. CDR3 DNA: TGCAGCGTTGACATGTCCAGGGGCACAGATACGCAGTATTTT.

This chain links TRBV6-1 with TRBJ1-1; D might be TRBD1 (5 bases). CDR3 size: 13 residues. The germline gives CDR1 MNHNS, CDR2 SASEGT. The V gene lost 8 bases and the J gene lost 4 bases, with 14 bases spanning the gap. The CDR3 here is CASVSTVGTEAFF. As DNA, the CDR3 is TGTGCCAGCGTCTCGACAGTGGGCACTGAAGCTTTCTTT.

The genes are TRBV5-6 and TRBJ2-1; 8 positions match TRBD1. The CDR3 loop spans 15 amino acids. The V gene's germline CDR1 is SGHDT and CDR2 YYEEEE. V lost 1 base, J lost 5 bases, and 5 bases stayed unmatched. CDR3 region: CASSLMDRDNNEQFF. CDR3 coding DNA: TGTGCCAGCAGCTTGATGGACAGGGACAACAATGAGCAGTTCTTC. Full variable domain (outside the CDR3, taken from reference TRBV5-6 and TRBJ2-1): DAGVTQSPTHLIKTRGQQVTLRCSPKSGHDTVSWYQQALGQGPQFIFQYYEEEERQRGNFPDRFSGHQFPNYSSELNVNALLLGDSALYLCASSLMDRDNNEQFFGPGTRLTVL.

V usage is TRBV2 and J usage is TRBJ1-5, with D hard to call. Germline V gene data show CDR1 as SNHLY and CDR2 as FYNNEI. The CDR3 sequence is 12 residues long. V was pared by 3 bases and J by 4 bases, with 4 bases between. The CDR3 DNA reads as TGTGCCAGCAGTGAGGGTAATCAGCCCCAGCATTTT. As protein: CASSEGNQPQHF.

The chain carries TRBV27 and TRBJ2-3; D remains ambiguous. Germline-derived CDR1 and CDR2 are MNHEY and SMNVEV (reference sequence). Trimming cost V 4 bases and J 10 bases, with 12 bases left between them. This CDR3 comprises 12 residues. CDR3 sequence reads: CASSSPLAAQYF. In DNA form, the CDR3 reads TGTGCCAGCAGTTCCCCTTTAGCTGCGCAGTATTTT.

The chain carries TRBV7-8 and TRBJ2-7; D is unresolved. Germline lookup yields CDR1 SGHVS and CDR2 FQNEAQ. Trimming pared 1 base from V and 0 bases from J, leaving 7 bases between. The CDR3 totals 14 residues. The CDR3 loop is CASSLVEYSYEQYF. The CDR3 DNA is TGTGCCAGCAGCTTAGTCGAATACTCCTACGAGCAGTACTTC.

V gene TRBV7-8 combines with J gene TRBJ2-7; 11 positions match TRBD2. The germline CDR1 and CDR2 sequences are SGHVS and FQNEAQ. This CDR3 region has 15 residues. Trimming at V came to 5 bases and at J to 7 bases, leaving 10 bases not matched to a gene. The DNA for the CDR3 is TGTGCCAGCAGCCCGGGTAGCGGGAGGGCCGAAGAGCAGTACTTC. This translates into CASSPGSGRAEEQYF. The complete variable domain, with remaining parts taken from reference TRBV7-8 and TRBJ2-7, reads GAGVSQSPRYKVAKRGQDVALRCDPISGHVSLFWYQQALGQGPEFLTYFQNEAQLDKSGLPSDRFFAERPEGSVSTLKIQRTQQEDSAVYLCASSPGSGRAEEQYFGPGTRLTVT.

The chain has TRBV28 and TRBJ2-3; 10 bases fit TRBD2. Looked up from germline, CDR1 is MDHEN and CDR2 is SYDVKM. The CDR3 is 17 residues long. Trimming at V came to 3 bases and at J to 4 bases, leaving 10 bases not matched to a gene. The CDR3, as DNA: TGTGCCAGCAGTTTGACACCTAGCGGGAGTGGGGCAGATACGCAGTATTTT. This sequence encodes CASSLTPSGSGADTQYF.

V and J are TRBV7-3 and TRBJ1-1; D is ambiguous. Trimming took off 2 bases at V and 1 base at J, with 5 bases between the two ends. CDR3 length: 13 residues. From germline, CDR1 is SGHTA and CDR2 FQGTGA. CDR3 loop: CASSLEENTEAFF. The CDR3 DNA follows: TGTGCCAGCAGCTTAGAAGAGAACACTGAAGCTTTCTTT.

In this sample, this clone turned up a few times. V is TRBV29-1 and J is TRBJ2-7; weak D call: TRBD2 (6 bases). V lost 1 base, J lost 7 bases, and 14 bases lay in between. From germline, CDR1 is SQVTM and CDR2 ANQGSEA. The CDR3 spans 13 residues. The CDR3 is CSVEAAGSGEQYF. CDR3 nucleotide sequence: TGCAGCGTTGAAGCGGCGGGAAGCGGGGAGCAGTACTTC.

The CDR3 region has the DNA TGCAGCGTTGGGACAGCTAACTATGGCTACACCTTC. Protein sequence: CSVGTANYGYTF. V is TRBV29-1 and J is TRBJ1-2; D possibly corresponds to TRBD1 (6 bases). CDR3 length: 12 residues. Trimming removed 4 bases from V and 0 bases from J, with 6 bases in between. The germline gives CDR1 SQVTM, CDR2 ANQGSEA.

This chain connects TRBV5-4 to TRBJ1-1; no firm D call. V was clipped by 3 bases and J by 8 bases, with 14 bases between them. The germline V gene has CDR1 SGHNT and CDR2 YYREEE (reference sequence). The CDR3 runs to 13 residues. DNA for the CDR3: TGTGCCAGCAGCTCCAACAGTGGAAACGAAGCTTTCTTT. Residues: CASSSNSGNEAFF.

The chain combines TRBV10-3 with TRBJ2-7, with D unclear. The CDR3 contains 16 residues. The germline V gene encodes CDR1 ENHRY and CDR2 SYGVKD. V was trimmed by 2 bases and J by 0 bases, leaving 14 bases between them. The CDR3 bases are TGTGCCATCAGTGAGGGAGCAGTCAGAATCTCCTACGAGCAGTACTTC. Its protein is CAISEGAVRISYEQYF.

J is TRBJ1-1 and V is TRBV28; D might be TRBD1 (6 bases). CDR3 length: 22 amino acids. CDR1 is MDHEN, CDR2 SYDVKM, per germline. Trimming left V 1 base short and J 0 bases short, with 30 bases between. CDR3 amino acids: CASSLLNAWGGDQIFMNTEAFF. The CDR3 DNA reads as TGTGCCAGCAGTTTATTAAACGCCTGGGGGGGCGACCAAATCTTCATGAACACTGAAGCTTTCTTT.

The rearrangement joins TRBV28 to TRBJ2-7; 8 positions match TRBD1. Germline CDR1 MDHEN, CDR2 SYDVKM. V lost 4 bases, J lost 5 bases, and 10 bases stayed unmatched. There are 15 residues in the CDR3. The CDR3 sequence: CASSSPRTGRDEQYF. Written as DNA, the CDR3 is TGTGCCAGCAGTTCCCCGAGGACAGGGCGCGACGAGCAGTACTTC.